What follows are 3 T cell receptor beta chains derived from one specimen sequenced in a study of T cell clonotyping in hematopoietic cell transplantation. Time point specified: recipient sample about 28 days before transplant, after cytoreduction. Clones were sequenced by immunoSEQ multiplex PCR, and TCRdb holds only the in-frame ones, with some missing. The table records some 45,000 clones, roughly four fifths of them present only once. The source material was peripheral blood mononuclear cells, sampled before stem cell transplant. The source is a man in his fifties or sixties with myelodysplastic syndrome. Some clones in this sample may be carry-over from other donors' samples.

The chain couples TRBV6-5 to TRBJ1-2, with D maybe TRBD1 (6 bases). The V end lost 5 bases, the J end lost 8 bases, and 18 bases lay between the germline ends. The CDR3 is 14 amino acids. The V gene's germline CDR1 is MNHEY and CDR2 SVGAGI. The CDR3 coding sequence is TGTGCCAGCAGTACCCGACGGGGGGCGGGGGGCTACACCTTC. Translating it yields CASSTRRGAGGYTF.

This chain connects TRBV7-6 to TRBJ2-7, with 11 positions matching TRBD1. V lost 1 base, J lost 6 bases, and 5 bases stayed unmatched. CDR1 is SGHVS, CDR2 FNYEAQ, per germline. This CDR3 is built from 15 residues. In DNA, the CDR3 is TGTGCCAGCAGCTTAGGCGGGACAGGGGGTATCGAGCAGTACTTC. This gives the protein CASSLGGTGGIEQYF.

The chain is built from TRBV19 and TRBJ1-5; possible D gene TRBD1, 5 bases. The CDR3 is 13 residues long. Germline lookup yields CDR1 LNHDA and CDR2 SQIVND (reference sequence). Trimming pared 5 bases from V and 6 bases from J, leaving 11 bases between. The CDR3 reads CASSVQGFQPQHF. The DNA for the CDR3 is TGTGCCAGTAGTGTCCAGGGATTTCAGCCCCAGCATTTT. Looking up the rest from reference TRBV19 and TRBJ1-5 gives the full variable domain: DGGITQSPKYLFRKEGQNVTLSCEQNLNHDAMYWYRQDPGQGLRLIYYSQIVNDFQKGDIAEGYSVSREKKESFPLTVTSAQKNPTAFYLCASSVQGFQPQHFGDGTRLSIL.